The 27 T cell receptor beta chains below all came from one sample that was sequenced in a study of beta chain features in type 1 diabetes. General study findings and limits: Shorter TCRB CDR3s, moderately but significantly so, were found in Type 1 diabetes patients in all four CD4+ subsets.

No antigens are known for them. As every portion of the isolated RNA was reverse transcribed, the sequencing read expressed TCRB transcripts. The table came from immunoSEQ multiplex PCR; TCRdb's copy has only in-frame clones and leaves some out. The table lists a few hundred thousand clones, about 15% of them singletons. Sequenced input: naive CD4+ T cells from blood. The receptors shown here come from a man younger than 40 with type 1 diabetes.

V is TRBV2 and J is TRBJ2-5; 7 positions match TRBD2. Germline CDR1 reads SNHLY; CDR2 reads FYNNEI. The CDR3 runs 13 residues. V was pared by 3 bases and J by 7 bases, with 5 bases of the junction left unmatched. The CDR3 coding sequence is TGTGCCAGCAGTGAGGGAGGGGAAGGGACCCAGTACTTC. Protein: CASSEGGEGTQYF.

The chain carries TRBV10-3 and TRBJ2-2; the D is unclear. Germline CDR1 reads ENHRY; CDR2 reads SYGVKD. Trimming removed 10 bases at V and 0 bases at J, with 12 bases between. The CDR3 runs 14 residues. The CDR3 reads CATADSANTGELFF. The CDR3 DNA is TGTGCCACCGCGGATTCCGCGAACACCGGGGAGCTGTTTTTT.

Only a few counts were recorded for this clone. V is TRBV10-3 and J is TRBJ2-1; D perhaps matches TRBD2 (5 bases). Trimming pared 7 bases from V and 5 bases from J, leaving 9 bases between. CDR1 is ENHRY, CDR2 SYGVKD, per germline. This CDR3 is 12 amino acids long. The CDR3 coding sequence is TGTGCCATCAACCCCGGGAACAATGAGCAGTTCTTC. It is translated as CAINPGNNEQFF.

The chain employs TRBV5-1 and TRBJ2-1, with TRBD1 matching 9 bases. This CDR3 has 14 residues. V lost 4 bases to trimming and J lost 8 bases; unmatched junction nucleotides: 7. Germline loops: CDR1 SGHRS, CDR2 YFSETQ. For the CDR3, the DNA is TGCGCCAGCAGCCTGGGACAGGGCACCGATGAGCAGTTCTTC. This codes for CASSLGQGTDEQFF.

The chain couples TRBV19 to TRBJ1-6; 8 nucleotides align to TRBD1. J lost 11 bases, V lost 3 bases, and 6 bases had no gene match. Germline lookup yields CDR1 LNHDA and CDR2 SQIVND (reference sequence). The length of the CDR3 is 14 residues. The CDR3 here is CASSIGTGETPLHF. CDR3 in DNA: TGTGCCAGTAGTATCGGGACAGGTGAAACACCCCTCCACTTT.

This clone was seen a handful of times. Written as DNA, the CDR3 is TGTGCCAGCAGCGGAGACAGGGGGACGCAGTATTTT. It encodes CASSGDRGTQYF. The chain joins TRBV5-6 to TRBJ2-3; TRBD1 agrees at 9 bases. CDR1 and CDR2 from the germline V gene are SGHDT and YYEEEE. V gave up 4 bases and J gave up 9 bases; unmatched junction bases: 3. The CDR3 is 12 residues long. Filled out from reference TRBV5-6 and TRBJ2-3, the complete variable domain reads DAGVTQSPTHLIKTRGQQVTLRCSPKSGHDTVSWYQQALGQGPQFIFQYYEEEERQRGNFPDRFSGHQFPNYSSELNVNALLLGDSALYLCASSGDRGTQYFGPGTRLTVL.

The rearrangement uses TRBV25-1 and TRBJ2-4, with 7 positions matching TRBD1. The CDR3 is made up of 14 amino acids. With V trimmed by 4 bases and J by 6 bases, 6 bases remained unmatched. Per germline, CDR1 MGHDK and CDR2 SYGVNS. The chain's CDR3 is CASSASGTANIQYF. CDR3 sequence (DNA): TGTGCCAGCAGTGCGTCCGGGACAGCAAACATTCAGTACTTC.

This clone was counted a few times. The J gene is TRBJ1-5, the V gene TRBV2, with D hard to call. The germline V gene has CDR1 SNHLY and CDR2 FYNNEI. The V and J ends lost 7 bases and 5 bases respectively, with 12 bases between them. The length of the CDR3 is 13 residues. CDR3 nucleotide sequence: TGTGCCAGCAACGGGGATGGGGATCAGCCCCAGCATTTT. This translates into CASNGDGDQPQHF.

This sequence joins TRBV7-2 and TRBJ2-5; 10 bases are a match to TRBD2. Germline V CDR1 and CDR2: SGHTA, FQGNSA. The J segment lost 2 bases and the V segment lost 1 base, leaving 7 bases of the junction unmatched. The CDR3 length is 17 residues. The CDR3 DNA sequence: TGTGCCAGCAGCTTAGGGGCTAGCGGGAGCGGTCAAGAGACCCAGTACTTC. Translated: CASSLGASGSGQETQYF.

CDR3 in DNA: TGTGCCAGTAGGAGGACAGGGGGCAGCTATGGCTACACCTTC. This sequence encodes CASRRTGGSYGYTF. The gene calls are TRBV19 and TRBJ1-2, with 11 bases aligning to TRBD1. The germline V gene has CDR1 LNHDA and CDR2 SQIVND (reference sequence). This CDR3 comprises 14 residues. The junction had 4 bases not matched to a gene; V was cut back by 6 bases and J by 4 bases.

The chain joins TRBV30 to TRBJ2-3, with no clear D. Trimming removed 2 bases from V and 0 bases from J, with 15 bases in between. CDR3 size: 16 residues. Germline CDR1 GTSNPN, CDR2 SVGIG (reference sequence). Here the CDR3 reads CAWSRPPATSTDTQYF. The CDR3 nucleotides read TGTGCCTGGAGTCGTCCTCCAGCGACTAGCACAGATACGCAGTATTTT.

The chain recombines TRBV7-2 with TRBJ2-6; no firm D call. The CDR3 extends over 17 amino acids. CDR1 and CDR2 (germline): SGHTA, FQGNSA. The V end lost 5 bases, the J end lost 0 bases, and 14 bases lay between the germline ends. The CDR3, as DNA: TGTGCCAGCAGCCCCTCCGGTACGGTCTCTGGGGCCAACGTCCTGACTTTC. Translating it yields CASSPSGTVSGANVLTF.

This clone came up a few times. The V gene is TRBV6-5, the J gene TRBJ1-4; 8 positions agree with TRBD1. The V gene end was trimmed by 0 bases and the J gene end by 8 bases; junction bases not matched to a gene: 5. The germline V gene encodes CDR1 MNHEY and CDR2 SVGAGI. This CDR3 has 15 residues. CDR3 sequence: CASSYSGRGREKLFF. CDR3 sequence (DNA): TGTGCCAGCAGTTACTCAGGCAGGGGGCGAGAAAAACTGTTTTTT.

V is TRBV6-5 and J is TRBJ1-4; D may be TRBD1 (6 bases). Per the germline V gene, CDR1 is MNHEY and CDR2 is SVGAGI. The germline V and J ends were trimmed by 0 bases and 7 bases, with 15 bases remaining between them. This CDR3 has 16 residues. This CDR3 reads CASSYSPGGAGEKLFF. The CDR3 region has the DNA TGTGCCAGCAGTTACTCCCCGGGGGGCGCGGGTGAAAAACTGTTTTTT.

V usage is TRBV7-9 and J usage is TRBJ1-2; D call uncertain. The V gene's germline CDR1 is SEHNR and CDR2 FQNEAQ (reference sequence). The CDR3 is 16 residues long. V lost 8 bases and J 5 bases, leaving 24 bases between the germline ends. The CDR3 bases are TGTGCCAGCGCTAGGAGAGCGTCGGGGAGTGAGTATGGCTACACCTTC. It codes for CASARRASGSEYGYTF. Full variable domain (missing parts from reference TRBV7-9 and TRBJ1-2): DTGVSQNPRHKITKRGQNVTFRCDPISEHNRLYWYRQTLGQGPEFLTYFQNEAQLEKSRLLSDRFSAERPKGSFSTLEIQRTEQGDSAMYLCASARRASGSEYGYTFGSGTRLTVV.

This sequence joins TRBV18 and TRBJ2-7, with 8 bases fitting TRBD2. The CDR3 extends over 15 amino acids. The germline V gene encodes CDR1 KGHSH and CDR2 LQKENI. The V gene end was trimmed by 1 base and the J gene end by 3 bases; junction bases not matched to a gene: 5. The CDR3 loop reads CASSPRPAGVYEQYF. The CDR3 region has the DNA TGTGCCAGCTCACCACGGCCAGCGGGAGTCTACGAGCAGTACTTC.

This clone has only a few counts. As DNA, the CDR3 is TGTGCCAGCAGCTTGGAGTTAGGCACCATCAAGGACGAGCAGTACTTC. Translating it yields CASSLELGTIKDEQYF. The chain recombines TRBV7-9 with TRBJ2-7; D is unclear. The CDR3 runs to 16 residues. CDR1 is SEHNR, CDR2 FQNEAQ, per germline (reference sequence). V lost 3 bases, J lost 5 bases, and 20 bases lay in between. Supplemented by reference TRBV7-9 and TRBJ2-7, the full variable domain reads DTGVSQNPRHKITKRGQNVTFRCDPISEHNRLYWYRQTLGQGPEFLTYFQNEAQLEKSRLLSDRFSAERPKGSFSTLEIQRTEQGDSAMYLCASSLELGTIKDEQYFGPGTRLTVT.

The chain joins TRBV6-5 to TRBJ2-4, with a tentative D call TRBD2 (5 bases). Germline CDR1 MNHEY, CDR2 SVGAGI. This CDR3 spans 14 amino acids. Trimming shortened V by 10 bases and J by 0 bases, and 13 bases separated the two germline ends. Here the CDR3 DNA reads TGTGCCACCAAACGGGAACTAGCCAAAAACATTCAGTACTTC. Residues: CATKRELAKNIQYF.

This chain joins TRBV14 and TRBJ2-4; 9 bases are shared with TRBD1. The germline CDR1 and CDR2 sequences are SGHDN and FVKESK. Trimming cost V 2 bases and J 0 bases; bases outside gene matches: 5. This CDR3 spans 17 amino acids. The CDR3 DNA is TGTGCCAGCAGCCAAATCCCGGGACAGGGAGCCAAAAACATTCAGTACTTC. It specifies CASSQIPGQGAKNIQYF. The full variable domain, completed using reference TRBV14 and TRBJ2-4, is EAGVTQFPSHSVIEKGQTVTLRCDPISGHDNLYWYRRVMGKEIKFLLHFVKESKQDESGMPNNRFLAERTGGTYSTLKVQPAELEDSGVYFCASSQIPGQGAKNIQYFGAGTRLSVL.

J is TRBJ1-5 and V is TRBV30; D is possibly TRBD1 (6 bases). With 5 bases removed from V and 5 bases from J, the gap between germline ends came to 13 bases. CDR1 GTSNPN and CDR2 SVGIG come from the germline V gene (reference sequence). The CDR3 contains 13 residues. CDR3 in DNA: TGTGCCTGGGATCAGGGGCAGGATCAGCCCCAGCATTTT. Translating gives CAWDQGQDQPQHF.

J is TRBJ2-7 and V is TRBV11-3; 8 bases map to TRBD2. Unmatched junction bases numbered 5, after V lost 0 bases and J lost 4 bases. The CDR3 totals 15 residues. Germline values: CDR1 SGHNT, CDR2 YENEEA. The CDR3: CASSLEAASGYEQYF. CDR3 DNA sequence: TGTGCCAGCAGCTTAGAGGCCGCTAGCGGGTACGAGCAGTACTTC. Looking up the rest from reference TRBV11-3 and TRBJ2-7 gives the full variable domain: EAGVVQSPRYKIIEKKQPVAFWCNPISGHNTLYWYLQNLGQGPELLIRYENEEAVDDSQLPKDRFSAERLKGVDSTLKIQPAELGDSAVYLCASSLEAASGYEQYFGPGTRLTVT.

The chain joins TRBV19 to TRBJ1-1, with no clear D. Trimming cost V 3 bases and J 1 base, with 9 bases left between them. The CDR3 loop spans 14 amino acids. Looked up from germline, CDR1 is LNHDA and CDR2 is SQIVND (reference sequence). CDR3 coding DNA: TGTGCCAGTAGTATGGAGACGGGGAACACTGAAGCTTTCTTT. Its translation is CASSMETGNTEAFF.

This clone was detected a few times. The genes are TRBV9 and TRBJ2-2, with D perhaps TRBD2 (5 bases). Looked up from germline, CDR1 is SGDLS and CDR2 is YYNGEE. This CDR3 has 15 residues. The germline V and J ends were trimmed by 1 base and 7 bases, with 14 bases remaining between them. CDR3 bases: TGTGCCAGCAGCGTACAGTTAGTGGCGGGCGGGGAGCTGTTTTTT. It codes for CASSVQLVAGGELFF.

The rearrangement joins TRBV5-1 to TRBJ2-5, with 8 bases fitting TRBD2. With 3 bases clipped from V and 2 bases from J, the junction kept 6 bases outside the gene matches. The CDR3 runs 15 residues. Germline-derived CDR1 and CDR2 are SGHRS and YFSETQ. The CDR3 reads CASSSLAGGQETQYF. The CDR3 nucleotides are TGCGCCAGCAGCTCCCTTGCGGGGGGACAAGAGACCCAGTACTTC.

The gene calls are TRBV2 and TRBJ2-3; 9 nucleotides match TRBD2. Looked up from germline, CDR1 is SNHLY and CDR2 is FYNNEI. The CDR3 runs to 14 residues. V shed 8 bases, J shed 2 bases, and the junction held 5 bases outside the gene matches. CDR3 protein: CASGLAGFTDTQYF. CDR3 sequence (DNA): TGTGCCAGCGGGCTAGCGGGATTCACAGATACGCAGTATTTT.

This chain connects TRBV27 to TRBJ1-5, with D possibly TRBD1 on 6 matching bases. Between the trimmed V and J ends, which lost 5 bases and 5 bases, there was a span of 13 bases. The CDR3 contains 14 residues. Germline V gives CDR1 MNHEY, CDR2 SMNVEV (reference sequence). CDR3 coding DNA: TGTGCCAGCAGTAGCAGGGGATGGGATCAGCCCCAGCATTTT. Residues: CASSSRGWDQPQHF.

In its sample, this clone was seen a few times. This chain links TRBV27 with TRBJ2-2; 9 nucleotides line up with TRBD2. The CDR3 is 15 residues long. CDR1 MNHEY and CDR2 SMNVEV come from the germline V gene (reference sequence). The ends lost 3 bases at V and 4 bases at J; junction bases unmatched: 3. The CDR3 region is CASSLGSGGTGELFF. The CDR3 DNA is TGTGCCAGCAGTTTGGGTAGCGGGGGCACCGGGGAGCTGTTTTTT.